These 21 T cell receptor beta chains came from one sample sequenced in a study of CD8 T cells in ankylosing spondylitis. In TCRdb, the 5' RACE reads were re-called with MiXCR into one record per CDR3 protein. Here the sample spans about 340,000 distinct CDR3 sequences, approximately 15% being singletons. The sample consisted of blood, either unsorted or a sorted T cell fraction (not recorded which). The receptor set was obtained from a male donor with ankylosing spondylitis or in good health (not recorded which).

The CDR3 region has the DNA TGTGCCAGCAGTGAATATGGGACTAACTATGGCTACACCTTC. This encodes CASSEYGTNYGYTF. V usage is TRBV25-1 and J usage is TRBJ1-2; D unclear. V was trimmed by 0 bases and J by 0 bases, leaving 5 bases between them. Per germline, CDR1 MGHDK and CDR2 SYGVNS. The CDR3 is 14 residues long.

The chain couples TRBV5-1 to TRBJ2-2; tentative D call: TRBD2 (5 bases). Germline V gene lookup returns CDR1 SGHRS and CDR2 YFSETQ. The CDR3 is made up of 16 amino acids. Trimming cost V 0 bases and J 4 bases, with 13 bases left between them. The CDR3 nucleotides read TGCGCCAGCAGCTTGGATAGGGAGATCCTCACCGGGGAGCTGTTTTTT. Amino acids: CASSLDREILTGELFF.

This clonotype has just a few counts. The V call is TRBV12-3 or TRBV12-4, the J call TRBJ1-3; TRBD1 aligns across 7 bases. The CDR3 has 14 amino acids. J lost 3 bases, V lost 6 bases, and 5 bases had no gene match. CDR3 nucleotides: TGTGCCAGCAGCTATGGGACAGATGGAAACACCATATATTTT. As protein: CASSYGTDGNTIYF.

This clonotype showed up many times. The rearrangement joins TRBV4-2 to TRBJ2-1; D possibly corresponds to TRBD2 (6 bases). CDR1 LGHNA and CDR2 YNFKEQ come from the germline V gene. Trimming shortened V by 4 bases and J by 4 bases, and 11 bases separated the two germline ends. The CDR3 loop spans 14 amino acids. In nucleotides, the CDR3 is TGTGCCAGCAGCCCGGCCGGGACTTACAATGAGCAGTTCTTC. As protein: CASSPAGTYNEQFF.

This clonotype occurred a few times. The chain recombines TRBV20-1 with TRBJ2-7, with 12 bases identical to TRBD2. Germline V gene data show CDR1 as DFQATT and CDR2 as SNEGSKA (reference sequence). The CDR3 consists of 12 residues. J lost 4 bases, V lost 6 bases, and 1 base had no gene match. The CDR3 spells CSAGLAGYEQYF. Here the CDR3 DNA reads TGCAGTGCCGGACTAGCGGGGTACGAGCAGTACTTC.

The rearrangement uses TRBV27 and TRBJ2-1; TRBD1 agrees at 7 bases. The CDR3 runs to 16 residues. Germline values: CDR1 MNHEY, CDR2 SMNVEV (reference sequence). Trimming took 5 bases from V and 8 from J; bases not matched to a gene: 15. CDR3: CASSRDRRLDSDEQFF. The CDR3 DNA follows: TGTGCCAGCAGTCGGGACAGACGATTGGACAGCGATGAGCAGTTCTTC.

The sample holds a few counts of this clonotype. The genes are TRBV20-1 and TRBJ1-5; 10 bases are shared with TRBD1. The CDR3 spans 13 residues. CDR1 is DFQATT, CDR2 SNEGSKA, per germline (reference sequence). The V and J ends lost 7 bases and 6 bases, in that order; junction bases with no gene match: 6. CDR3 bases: TGCAGTGTGGACAGGGGGATCGGTCAGCCCCAGCATTTT. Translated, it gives CSVDRGIGQPQHF.

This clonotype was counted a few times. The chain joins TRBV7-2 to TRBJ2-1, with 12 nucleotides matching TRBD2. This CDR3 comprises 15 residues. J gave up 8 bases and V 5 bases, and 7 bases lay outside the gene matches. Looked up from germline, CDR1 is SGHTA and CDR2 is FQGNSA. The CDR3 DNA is TGTGCCAGCAGCGCCTCTAGCGGGAGGGCCGATGAGCAGTTCTTC. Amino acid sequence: CASSASSGRADEQFF.

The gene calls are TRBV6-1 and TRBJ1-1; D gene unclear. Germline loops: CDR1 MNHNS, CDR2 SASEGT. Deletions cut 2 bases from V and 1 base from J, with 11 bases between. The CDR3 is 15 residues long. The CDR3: CASSEMGRRNTEAFF. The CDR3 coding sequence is TGTGCCAGCAGTGAAATGGGGAGAAGGAACACTGAAGCTTTCTTT.

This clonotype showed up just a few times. The DNA of the CDR3 is TGTGCCAGCAGTGAAGTGGGTTTAGGGCATACTTCCTACGAGCAGTACTTC. It translates to CASSEVGLGHTSYEQYF. The rearrangement uses TRBV2 and TRBJ2-7; no clear D gene. The CDR3 contains 17 residues. The germline V gene encodes CDR1 SNHLY and CDR2 FYNNEI. V lost 1 base, J lost 1 base, and 17 bases lay in between. The whole variable domain, filled in from reference TRBV2 and TRBJ2-7, reads EPEVTQTPSHQVTQMGQEVILRCVPISNHLYFYWYRQILGQKVEFLVSFYNNEISEKSEIFDDQFSVERPDGSNFTLKIRSTKLEDSAMYFCASSEVGLGHTSYEQYFGPGTRLTVT.

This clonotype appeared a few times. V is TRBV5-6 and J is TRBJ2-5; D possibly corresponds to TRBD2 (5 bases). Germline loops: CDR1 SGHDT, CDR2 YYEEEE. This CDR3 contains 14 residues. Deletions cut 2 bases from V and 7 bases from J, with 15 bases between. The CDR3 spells CASSFSPSRGTQYF. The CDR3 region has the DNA TGTGCCAGCAGCTTTAGCCCCTCTCGGGGGACCCAGTACTTC.

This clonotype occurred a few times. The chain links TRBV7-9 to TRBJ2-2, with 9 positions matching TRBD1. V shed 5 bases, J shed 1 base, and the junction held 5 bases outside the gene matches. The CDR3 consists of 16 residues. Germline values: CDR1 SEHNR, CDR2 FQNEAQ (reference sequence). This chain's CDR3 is CASSTPTGGNTGELFF. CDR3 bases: TGTGCCAGCAGCACGCCGACAGGGGGGAACACCGGGGAGCTGTTTTTT.

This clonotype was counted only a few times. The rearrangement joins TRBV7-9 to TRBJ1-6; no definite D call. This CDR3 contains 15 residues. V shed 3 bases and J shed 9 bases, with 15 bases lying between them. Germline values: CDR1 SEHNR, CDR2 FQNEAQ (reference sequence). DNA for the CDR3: TGTGCCAGCAGCTTTGAGGGCGCGATCGGTTCACCCCTCCACTTT. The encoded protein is CASSFEGAIGSPLHF.

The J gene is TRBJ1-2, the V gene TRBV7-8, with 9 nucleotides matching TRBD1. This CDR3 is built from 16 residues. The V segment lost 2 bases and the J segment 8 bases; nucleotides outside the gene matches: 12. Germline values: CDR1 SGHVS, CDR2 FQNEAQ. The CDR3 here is CASSLTSGTGSVGYTF. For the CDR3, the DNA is TGTGCCAGCAGCTTAACCTCCGGGACAGGGAGCGTCGGCTACACCTTC. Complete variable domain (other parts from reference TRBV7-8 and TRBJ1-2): GAGVSQSPRYKVAKRGQDVALRCDPISGHVSLFWYQQALGQGPEFLTYFQNEAQLDKSGLPSDRFFAERPEGSVSTLKIQRTQQEDSAVYLCASSLTSGTGSVGYTFGSGTRLTVV.

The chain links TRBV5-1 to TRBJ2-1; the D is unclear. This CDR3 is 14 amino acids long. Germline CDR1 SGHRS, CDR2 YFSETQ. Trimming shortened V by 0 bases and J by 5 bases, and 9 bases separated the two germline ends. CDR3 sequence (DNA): TGCGCCAGCAGCTTGGAGGATCCGGACAATGAGCAGTTCTTC. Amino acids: CASSLEDPDNEQFF. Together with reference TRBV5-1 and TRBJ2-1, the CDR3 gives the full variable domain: KAGVTQTPRYLIKTRGQQVTLSCSPISGHRSVSWYQQTPGQGLQFLFEYFSETQRNKGNFPGRFSGRQFSNSRSEMNVSTLELGDSALYLCASSLEDPDNEQFFGPGTRLTVL.

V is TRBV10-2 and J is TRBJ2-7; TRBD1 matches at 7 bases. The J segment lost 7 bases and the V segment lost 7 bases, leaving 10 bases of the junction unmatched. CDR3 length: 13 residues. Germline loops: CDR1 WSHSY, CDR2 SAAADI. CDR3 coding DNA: TGCGCCAGCACAGGGGGAGACTCTCGGGAGCAGTACTTC. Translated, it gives CASTGGDSREQYF.

CDR3 loop: CASSLSRGGQETQYF. CDR3 nucleotide sequence: TGTGCCAGCAGTTTATCGAGAGGTGGGCAAGAGACCCAGTACTTC. V is TRBV27 and J is TRBJ2-5; D gene ambiguous. CDR3 size: 15 residues. The V gene's germline CDR1 is MNHEY and CDR2 SMNVEV (reference sequence). Trimming took off 0 bases at V and 2 bases at J, with 10 bases between the two ends.

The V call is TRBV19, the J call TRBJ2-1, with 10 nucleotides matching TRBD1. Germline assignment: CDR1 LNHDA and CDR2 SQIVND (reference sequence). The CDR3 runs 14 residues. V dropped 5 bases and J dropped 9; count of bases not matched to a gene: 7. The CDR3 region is CASSLTGTGAEQFF. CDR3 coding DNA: TGTGCCAGTAGTCTAACCGGGACAGGGGCTGAGCAGTTCTTC.

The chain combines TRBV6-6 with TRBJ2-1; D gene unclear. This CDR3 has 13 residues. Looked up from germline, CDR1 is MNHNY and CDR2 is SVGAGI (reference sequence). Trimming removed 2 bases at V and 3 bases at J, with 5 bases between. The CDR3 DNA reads TGTGCCAGCAGTTACGACAACTACAATGAGCAGTTCTTC. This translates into CASSYDNYNEQFF.

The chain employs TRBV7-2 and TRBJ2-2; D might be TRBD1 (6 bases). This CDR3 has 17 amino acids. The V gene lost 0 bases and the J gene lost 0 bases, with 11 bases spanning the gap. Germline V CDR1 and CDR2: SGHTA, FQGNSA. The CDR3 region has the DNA TGTGCCAGCAGCTTAGCAGGTGCAGGGGCGAACACCGGGGAGCTGTTTTTT. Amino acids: CASSLAGAGANTGELFF.

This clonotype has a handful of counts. This chain's CDR3 is CASTASGTITEAFF. Here the CDR3 DNA reads TGTGCCAGCACCGCTTCCGGGACGATTACTGAAGCTTTCTTT. The genes are TRBV12-3 or TRBV12-4 and TRBJ1-1; a possible D gene is TRBD1 (5 bases). The CDR3 extends over 14 amino acids. The V end was cut by 7 bases, the J end by 5 bases, with 17 bases between.